This T cell receptor (beta chain) was found in a study of T cell responses to AZD1222 COVID-19 vaccine. Study-wide results and limits: White British ancestry dominated among donors, who included more females, and clonal diversity was possibly underestimated. Regions 160-218 and 743-854 held dominance among vaccine-associated CD4 TCRs, which spanned spike. At study baseline, merely several AZD1222 recipients were seropositive.

Second doses that came at about 4 or about 12 weeks were put together. Sequencing used immunoSEQ multiplex PCR; TCRdb keeps in-frame clones, though not all of them. The table includes roughly 180,000 clones, about nine tenths detected once. As regards this clone: The antigen remains unidentified.

In germline, CDR1 is MNHEY, CDR2 SMNVEV (reference sequence). The CDR3 runs 18 residues. The ends were cut back, 5 bases at V and 6 bases at J, with 25 bases in the middle. J is TRBJ1-4 and V is TRBV27, with no clear D. The receptor was derived from an adult who received the AZD1222 COVID-19 vaccine. The input for sequencing was peripheral blood, taken 28 days after the second AZD1222 dose. The CDR3 loop is CASSPRAVRELLDEKLFF. Written as DNA, the CDR3 is TGTGCCAGCAGTCCCCGCGCAGTACGGGAATTACTGGATGAAAAACTGTTTTTT.